These 7 T cell receptor beta chains share one sample of origin, sequenced in a study of blood T cell repertoires in COVID-19. The data were produced by immunoSEQ multiplex PCR, yet TCRdb's version contains in-frame clones alone and is incomplete. The repertoire holds hundreds of thousands of clones, with roughly 85% as singletons. Sample: peripheral blood. The receptors originated from a woman aged 18-29 years with acute or convalescent COVID-19.

The genes are TRBV24-1 and TRBJ2-7, with 7 bases lining up with TRBD1. V lost 1 base and J lost 6; bases outside the gene matches: 8. Germline CDR1 and CDR2: KGHDR and SFDVKD. This CDR3 has 15 residues. The CDR3 loop is CATSDLSGGRGEQYF. The CDR3 DNA is TGTGCCACCAGTGATTTATCAGGGGGTCGCGGCGAGCAGTACTTC.

The J gene is TRBJ2-1, the V gene TRBV9, with a weak D call TRBD1 (5 bases). Trimming removed 1 base at V and 8 bases at J, with 10 bases between. This CDR3 region has 13 residues. CDR1 is SGDLS, CDR2 YYNGEE, per germline. The CDR3 protein is CASSVSGYDEQFF. The CDR3 DNA sequence: TGTGCCAGCAGCGTATCAGGGTACGATGAGCAGTTCTTC. The full variable domain, completed using reference TRBV9 and TRBJ2-1, is DSGVTQTPKHLITATGQRVTLRCSPRSGDLSVYWYQQSLDQGLQFLIQYYNGEERAKGNILERFSAQQFPDLHSELNLSSLELGDSALYFCASSVSGYDEQFFGPGTRLTVL.

This clone was observed a single time. The rearrangement uses TRBV29-1 and TRBJ2-7; 13 nucleotides line up with TRBD2. V was pared by 8 bases and J by 3 bases, with 4 bases of the junction left unmatched. Per germline, CDR1 SQVTM and CDR2 ANQGSEA. The CDR3 spans 13 residues. The CDR3 loop reads CSYRLAGGYEQYF. CDR3 nucleotide sequence: TGCAGCTATAGACTAGCGGGAGGCTACGAGCAGTACTTC.

The chain has TRBV5-6 and TRBJ1-6; TRBD1 matches 7 bases. After removal of 5 bases from V and 7 bases from J, the junction contained 9 bases not matched to a gene. In germline, CDR1 is SGHDT, CDR2 YYEEEE. CDR3 size: 15 residues. Here the CDR3 reads CASSYGTADNSPLHF. In nucleotides, the CDR3 is TGTGCCAGCAGTTACGGGACAGCTGACAATTCACCCCTCCACTTT.

CDR3 sequence: CASSLVVAGGYNEQFF. The CDR3 nucleotides are TGTGCCAGCAGCTTAGTGGTAGCGGGAGGATACAATGAGCAGTTCTTC. V gene TRBV7-8 combines with J gene TRBJ2-1, with TRBD2 identical over 10 bases. The CDR3 consists of 16 residues. CDR1 is SGHVS, CDR2 FQNEAQ, per germline. V shed 1 base and J 4 bases; nucleotides not matched to a gene: 4.

V usage is TRBV9 and J usage is TRBJ1-1; TRBD1 might be the D (5 bases). This CDR3 is built from 14 residues. V was cut by 4 bases and J by 4 bases, with 14 bases left in between. Germline CDR1 and CDR2: SGDLS and YYNGEE. The CDR3 loop is CASSRPGGSTEAFF. The CDR3 DNA reads TGTGCCAGCAGCCGCCCCGGGGGGAGCACTGAAGCTTTCTTT.

The chain carries TRBV5-1 and TRBJ1-3; D gene uncertain. Deletions cut 0 bases from V and 0 bases from J, with 10 bases between. This CDR3 comprises 16 residues. Germline V gene data show CDR1 as SGHRS and CDR2 as YFSETQ. DNA for the CDR3: TGCGCCAGCAGCTTGGATTCCCCCAACTCTGGAAACACCATATATTTT. Its protein product is CASSLDSPNSGNTIYF. The complete variable domain, with remaining parts taken from reference TRBV5-1 and TRBJ1-3, reads KAGVTQTPRYLIKTRGQQVTLSCSPISGHRSVSWYQQTPGQGLQFLFEYFSETQRNKGNFPGRFSGRQFSNSRSEMNVSTLELGDSALYLCASSLDSPNSGNTIYFGEGSWLTVV.